Each of the 12 T cell receptor beta chains below was sequenced from the same sample in a study of blood T cell repertoires in COVID-19. Generated by immunoSEQ multiplex PCR, the TCRdb table keeps only in-frame clones and is missing some. This table has 400,000 or so clones, about 87% appearing once. The sequenced sample was peripheral blood. The receptors stem from a man between 18 and 35 years old with COVID-19, enrolled during active disease.

The genes are TRBV18 and TRBJ1-2; no reliable D call. The germline V and J ends were trimmed by 4 bases and 8 bases, with 14 bases remaining between them. Germline CDR1 and CDR2: KGHSH and LQKENI. The length of the CDR3 is 13 residues. DNA of the CDR3: TGTGCCAGCTCACTACCGCAGGATTTGGGCTACACCTTC. It encodes CASSLPQDLGYTF. Full variable domain (outside the CDR3, taken from reference TRBV18 and TRBJ1-2): NAGVMQNPRHLVRRRGQEARLRCSPMKGHSHVYWYRQLPEEGLKFMVYLQKENIIDESGMPKERFSAEFPKEGPSILRIQQVVRGDSAAYFCASSLPQDLGYTFGSGTRLTVV.

This clone was picked up a small number of times. Different DNA sequences within this sample yield the same CDR3. The J gene is TRBJ2-2, the V gene TRBV27; D gene unclear. Germline assignment: CDR1 MNHEY and CDR2 SMNVEV (reference sequence). The CDR3 loop spans 14 amino acids. The V and J ends lost 0 bases and 2 bases respectively, with 4 bases between them. CDR3 DNA: TGTGCCAGCAGTTTATCCCTAAACACCGGGGAGCTGTTTTTT. It codes for CASSLSLNTGELFF.

V gene TRBV10-2 combines with J gene TRBJ2-2, with TRBD2 matching over 8 bases. V trimming: 8 bases; J trimming: 1 base; junction bases outside the gene matches: 6. The germline CDR1 and CDR2 sequences are WSHSY and SAAADI. This CDR3 region has 15 residues. CDR3 in DNA: TGCGCCAGCGCAAAACTAGCGGAGAACACCGGGGAGCTGTTTTTT. Amino acids: CASAKLAENTGELFF.

The chain carries TRBV7-6 and TRBJ1-6, with a weak D call TRBD1 (5 bases). Trimming cost V 5 bases and J 10 bases, with 18 bases left between them. CDR1 is SGHVS and CDR2 is FNYEAQ in the germline V gene. CDR3 length: 15 residues. CDR3 in amino acids: CASSPLAQGVSPLHF. CDR3 in DNA: TGTGCCAGCAGCCCCCTGGCTCAAGGGGTATCACCCCTCCACTTT.

CDR3 DNA sequence: TGTGCCAGCAGCCGAGAGCGGGTAACCAAAAACATTCAGTACTTC. It encodes CASSRERVTKNIQYF. The V call is TRBV11-2, the J call TRBJ2-4; tentatively, D is TRBD2 (6 bases). The CDR3 totals 15 residues. Germline V gene lookup returns CDR1 SGHAT and CDR2 FQNNGV. V dropped 5 bases and J dropped 2 bases, with 13 bases sitting between them.

The rearrangement uses TRBV5-1 and TRBJ1-2; maybe TRBD1 (5 bases). The CDR3 has 15 residues. V lost 3 bases to trimming and J lost 4 bases, with 16 bases between them. In germline, CDR1 is SGHRS, CDR2 YFSETQ. The CDR3 protein is CASSSQGGIGYGYTF. The CDR3 nucleotides are TGCGCCAGCAGCTCCCAGGGTGGAATCGGCTATGGCTACACCTTC.

The rearrangement uses TRBV5-1 and TRBJ2-5; a weak D match, TRBD1 (6 bases). The V and J ends lost 0 bases and 6 bases respectively, with 18 bases between them. CDR1 is SGHRS, CDR2 YFSETQ, per germline. This CDR3 is built from 16 residues. Here the CDR3 DNA reads TGCGCCAGCAGCTTGGCCGCGGCGTCCAGGGGTAAGACCCAGTACTTC. Translated, it gives CASSLAAASRGKTQYF. Full variable domain (remainder filled in from reference TRBV5-1 and TRBJ2-5): KAGVTQTPRYLIKTRGQQVTLSCSPISGHRSVSWYQQTPGQGLQFLFEYFSETQRNKGNFPGRFSGRQFSNSRSEMNVSTLELGDSALYLCASSLAAASRGKTQYFGPGTRLLVL.

This rearrangement joins TRBV5-1 to TRBJ1-1, with a tentative D call TRBD1 (5 bases). This CDR3 is built from 16 residues. Per germline, CDR1 SGHRS and CDR2 YFSETQ. Trimming stripped 2 bases from V and 3 bases from J, with 17 bases between. The CDR3 DNA follows: TGCGCCAGCAGCTTTGGGAGGGGACCCCTGGACACTGAAGCTTTCTTT. Translation gives CASSFGRGPLDTEAFF.

This clone has only one observation. The chain joins TRBV6-5 to TRBJ1-6, with TRBD1 matching 8 bases. The CDR3 covers 14 residues. The trim removed 5 bases at V and 9 bases at J, leaving 6 bases unmatched. Germline CDR1 reads MNHEY; CDR2 reads SVGAGI. The DNA of the CDR3 is TGTGCCAGCAGTAGGACAGGGAAGGGTTCACCCCTCCACTTT. Amino acid sequence: CASSRTGKGSPLHF.

V and J are TRBV5-4 and TRBJ2-3; unclear D gene. V was trimmed by 0 bases and J by 0 bases, leaving 17 bases between them. Germline V CDR1 and CDR2: SGHNT, YYREEE (reference sequence). CDR3 size: 18 residues. CDR3 in amino acids: CASSLESEKRISTDTQYF. For the CDR3, the DNA is TGTGCCAGCAGCTTGGAAAGTGAGAAGCGAATTAGCACAGATACGCAGTATTTT.

The genes are TRBV24-1 and TRBJ1-3; D call uncertain. Deletions cut 4 bases from V and 5 bases from J, with 17 bases between. This CDR3 contains 16 residues. From germline, CDR1 is KGHDR and CDR2 SFDVKD. As DNA, the CDR3 is TGTGCCACCAGTGAGGCCCCGTATCACGATAGAAACACCATATATTTT. This gives the protein CATSEAPYHDRNTIYF.

The rearrangement joins TRBV11-2 to TRBJ2-1; D may be TRBD2 (5 bases). This CDR3 is 12 amino acids long. CDR1 is SGHAT and CDR2 is FQNNGV in the germline V gene. V dropped 5 bases and J dropped 8 bases, with 10 bases sitting between them. The CDR3 region has the DNA TGTGCCAGCAGCCAAGGACTCTATGAGCAGTTCTTC. Translation gives CASSQGLYEQFF.